This T cell receptor beta chain was recovered during a study of blood T cell repertoires in COVID-19. Study summary: Sources were T cells, B-cell-depleted T cells, or PBMCs; the material itself was cDNA or gDNA.

Grouping used clinical history reported by participants in a survey and questionnaire. Original processing notes: How many nucleated cells were present was estimated from reference gene primer amplification. Repertoires were generated with immunoSEQ multiplex PCR, while TCRdb's copy carries only in-frame clones and drops some. V and J calls plus clone size are reproduced from that table; the DNA served to infer D and trimming. The data hold fewer than 250,000 clones, with roughly 80% observed a single time. Per the germline V gene, CDR1 is DFQATT and CDR2 is SNEGSKA (reference sequence). The V and J ends lost 5 bases and 6 bases, in that order; junction bases with no gene match: 0. There are 11 residues in the CDR3.

The sequence derives from a woman aged 25 to 45 who had recovered from COVID-19. Sequencing was done on a sample of PBMCs or T cells enriched from blood (not recorded which). The V gene is TRBV20-1, the J gene TRBJ2-2; 7 nucleotides align to TRBD2. The CDR3 DNA follows: TGCAGTGCTGGGGGGGCCGGGGAGCTGTTTTTT. This sequence encodes CSAGGAGELFF.